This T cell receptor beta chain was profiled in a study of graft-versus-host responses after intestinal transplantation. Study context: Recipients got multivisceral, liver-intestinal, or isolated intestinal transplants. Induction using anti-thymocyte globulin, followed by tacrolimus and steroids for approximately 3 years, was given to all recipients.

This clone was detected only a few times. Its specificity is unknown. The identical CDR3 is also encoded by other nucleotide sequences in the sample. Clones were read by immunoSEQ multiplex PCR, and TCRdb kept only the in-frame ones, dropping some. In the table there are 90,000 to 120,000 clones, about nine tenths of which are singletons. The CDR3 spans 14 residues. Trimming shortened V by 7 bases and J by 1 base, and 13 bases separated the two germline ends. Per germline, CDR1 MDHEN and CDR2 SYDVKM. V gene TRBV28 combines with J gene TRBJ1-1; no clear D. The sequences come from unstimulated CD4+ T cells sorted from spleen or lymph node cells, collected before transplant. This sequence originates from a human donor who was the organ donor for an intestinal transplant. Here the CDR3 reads CASMKGGRNTEAFF. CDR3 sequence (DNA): TGTGCCAGCATGAAGGGCGGCAGGAACACTGAAGCTTTCTTT.